One sample yielded the 21 T cell receptor beta chains listed below, sequenced in a study of cytomegalovirus exposure and HLA in healthy donors (dated by TCRdb to the late 2010s). To prepare the library, the immunoSEQ multiplex PCR assay was applied. For the multiplex PCR, a mixture combining 60 forward primers for TCR Vbeta segments and 13 reverse primers for TCR Jbeta segments was used. This immuneACCESS table, as held by TCRdb, lists in-frame sequences with V and J called but not all clones. Of the missing ones, under half trace to an unresolved V gene in checked studies; the others have no known cause. The sample includes 200,000 or so clones, with roughly 84% observed a single time. The ten largest make up roughly 1.5% of the sample. Sequencing input: PBMCs. The receptor source for this set is a girl between 5 and 17 years old in good health and CMV-seronegative.

A word on this clone: Other DNA sequences in the sample encode the same CDR3. This sequence joins TRBV2 and TRBJ1-2; D is ambiguous. Germline CDR1 is SNHLY and CDR2 is FYNNEI. This CDR3 is 12 amino acids long. V lost 6 bases, J lost 0 bases, and 5 bases lay in between. In DNA, the CDR3 is TGTGCCAGCAGCCCTCCTAACTATGGCTACACCTTC. Amino acid sequence: CASSPPNYGYTF.

This clone was found a few times. The chain is built from TRBV30 and TRBJ1-6; 8 nucleotides agree with TRBD1. The germline V gene encodes CDR1 GTSNPN and CDR2 SVGIG (reference sequence). Trimming at V came to 5 bases and at J to 14 bases, leaving 5 bases not matched to a gene. This CDR3 is 11 amino acids long. CDR3 loop: CAWGQGFSLHF. The CDR3 bases are TGTGCCTGGGGACAGGGTTTTTCCCTCCACTTT.

The genes are TRBV6-5 and TRBJ1-2, with D unclear. Between the trimmed V and J ends, which lost 4 bases and 5 bases, there was a span of 14 bases. The CDR3 contains 14 residues. CDR1 and CDR2 (germline): MNHEY, SVGAGI. CDR3 sequence: CASSSGPWWYGYTF. CDR3 DNA: TGTGCCAGCAGTTCCGGTCCCTGGTGGTATGGCTACACCTTC.

V usage is TRBV7-9 and J usage is TRBJ2-3; 9 bases agree with TRBD2. The CDR3 totals 12 residues. Trimming at V came to 2 bases and at J to 13 bases, leaving 4 bases not matched to a gene. Germline CDR1 and CDR2: SEHNR and FQNEAQ (reference sequence). The chain's CDR3 is CASSLRLAEKYF. Written as DNA, the CDR3 is TGTGCCAGCAGCTTACGACTAGCGGAGAAGTATTTT.

This sequence joins TRBV5-6 and TRBJ1-2; 9 bases match TRBD1. The CDR3 sequence is 14 residues long. Looked up from germline, CDR1 is SGHDT and CDR2 is YYEEEE. Trimming cost V 3 bases and J 6 bases; bases outside gene matches: 6. CDR3 sequence (DNA): TGTGCCAGCAGCTCCGGGACAGGGATGCATGGCTACACCTTC. Amino acids: CASSSGTGMHGYTF.

V gene TRBV11-2 combines with J gene TRBJ2-5; possibly TRBD2 for D (5 bases). The CDR3 sequence is 16 residues long. CDR1 is SGHAT, CDR2 FQNNGV, per germline. V dropped 5 bases and J dropped 3 bases, with 19 bases sitting between them. For the CDR3, the DNA is TGTGCCAGCAGCCCACTAGGCCTAGGGTCTGAAGAGACCCAGTACTTC. The encoded protein is CASSPLGLGSEETQYF.

The chain recombines TRBV19 with TRBJ2-1; perhaps TRBD2 as D (5 bases). The germline CDR1 and CDR2 sequences are LNHDA and SQIVND (reference sequence). This CDR3 is 14 amino acids long. The V and J ends lost 7 bases and 5 bases respectively, with 15 bases between them. The CDR3 loop reads CASTNFGMHNEQFF. DNA for the CDR3: TGTGCCAGTACCAACTTCGGGATGCACAATGAGCAGTTCTTC.

The chain has TRBV5-1 and TRBJ2-5; 7 bases are a match to TRBD1. The J call may be faulty, since TRBJ2-7 better matches the DNA end. The CDR3 contains 16 residues. Germline V gives CDR1 SGHRS, CDR2 YFSETQ. CDR3 in amino acids: CASSRKQGMFSYEQYF. The CDR3 nucleotides are TGCGCCAGCAGCCGTAAACAGGGGATGTTCTCCTACGAGCAGTACTTC.

The chain recombines TRBV5-6 with TRBJ1-2; no clear D. The germline V gene has CDR1 SGHDT and CDR2 YYEEEE. This CDR3 comprises 16 residues. The V end lost 0 bases, the J end lost 1 base, and 13 bases lay between the germline ends. The CDR3 DNA is TGTGCCAGCAGCTTGGAGCCCCGAGCTGGTAACTATGGCTACACCTTC. It is translated as CASSLEPRAGNYGYTF.

This sequence joins TRBV28 and TRBJ2-1; 8 positions agree with TRBD1. This CDR3 has 15 residues. Germline CDR1 reads MDHEN; CDR2 reads SYDVKM. Germline trimming cut 7 bases from V and 5 bases from J; bases unmatched to any gene: 10. In DNA, the CDR3 is TGTGCCAGCATCCCGGGTGGACAGGGCAACAATGAGCAGTTCTTC. Its translation is CASIPGGQGNNEQFF.

The J gene is TRBJ2-5, the V gene TRBV5-1; D perhaps matches TRBD1 (6 bases). Near its end, the DNA agrees better with TRBJ2-7, so the J call may be wrong. Per germline, CDR1 SGHRS and CDR2 YFSETQ. The length of the CDR3 is 13 residues. For the CDR3, the DNA is TGCGCCAGCAGAGAGGACAGATCCTACGAGCAGTACTTC. Amino acids: CASREDRSYEQYF.

CDR3 protein: CASSVYRADNEKLFF. As DNA, the CDR3 is TGTGCCAGCAGTGTCTACAGGGCGGATAATGAAAAACTGTTTTTT. The chain employs TRBV6-1 and TRBJ1-4; TRBD1 is a possible D gene (6 bases). Germline V gives CDR1 MNHNS, CDR2 SASEGT. The CDR3 sequence is 15 residues long. The V and J ends lost 4 bases and 4 bases respectively, with 13 bases between them.

This sequence joins TRBV6-5 and TRBJ1-1; 8 bases are shared with TRBD1. CDR1 is MNHEY and CDR2 is SVGAGI in the germline V gene. Losses at the gene ends were 3 bases for V and 1 base for J; bases not matched to a gene: 4. The CDR3 covers 15 residues. The CDR3 sequence is CASSYFQGANTEAFF. DNA for the CDR3: TGTGCCAGCAGTTATTTCCAGGGGGCGAACACTGAAGCTTTCTTT.

The rearrangement joins TRBV27 to TRBJ1-2, with TRBD1 matching 10 bases. This CDR3 region has 14 residues. Germline V gene lookup returns CDR1 MNHEY and CDR2 SMNVEV (reference sequence). V was clipped by 3 bases and J by 8 bases; unmatched bases: 6. The CDR3 DNA is TGTGCCAGCAGTTTCATTGGACAGGGGGGAGGCTACACCTTC. As protein: CASSFIGQGGGYTF.

The chain's CDR3 is CASSLYTDTQYF. DNA for the CDR3: TGTGCCAGCAGCCTCTACACAGATACGCAGTATTTT. The gene calls are TRBV9 and TRBJ2-3; D is unclear. V lost 4 bases to trimming and J lost 2 bases, with 5 bases between them. CDR3 length: 12 amino acids. The V gene's germline CDR1 is SGDLS and CDR2 YYNGEE.

The chain couples TRBV29-1 to TRBJ1-4, with TRBD1 identical over 7 bases. The CDR3 consists of 12 residues. The germline CDR1 and CDR2 sequences are SQVTM and ANQGSEA. The trim removed 6 bases at V and 8 bases at J, leaving 6 bases unmatched. The CDR3 DNA is TGCAGCGTAAAAAACAGGGGCGAAAAACTGTTTTTT. Residues: CSVKNRGEKLFF.

This clone occurred a few times. The chain carries TRBV4-3 and TRBJ1-1; D gene ambiguous. Germline V gene data show CDR1 as LGHNA and CDR2 as YSLEER. The CDR3 spans 13 residues. V lost 1 base and J lost 6, with 9 bases in between. The CDR3 nucleotides are TGCGCCAGCAGCCAAGTCTATCGGGCTGAAGCTTTCTTT. Its protein is CASSQVYRAEAFF.

This clone has only a few counts. CDR3 nucleotide sequence: TGCGCCAGCAGCCCGGGACAGGGTGTGGTTTACGAGCAGTACTTC. The encoded protein is CASSPGQGVVYEQYF. This rearrangement joins TRBV5-1 to TRBJ2-7, with TRBD1 matching over 9 bases. Germline V lookup: CDR1 SGHRS, CDR2 YFSETQ. The V and J ends lost 4 bases and 4 bases, in that order; junction bases with no gene match: 9. This CDR3 contains 15 residues.

V and J are TRBV5-4 and TRBJ2-1; D unclear. This CDR3 comprises 14 residues. The germline V gene encodes CDR1 SGHNT and CDR2 YYREEE (reference sequence). Trimming removed 3 bases from V and 15 bases from J, with 22 bases in between. The CDR3 loop is CASSSPEFRWAWFF. The CDR3 nucleotides are TGTGCCAGCAGCTCCCCCGAATTTCGATGGGCGTGGTTCTTC.

The rearrangement links TRBV7-9 to TRBJ2-5, with a possible D match to TRBD2 (5 bases). V was pared by 6 bases and J by 5 bases, with 19 bases between. The CDR3 loop spans 15 amino acids. Germline V gene data show CDR1 as SEHNR and CDR2 as FQNEAQ (reference sequence). This CDR3 reads CASSPTGGWEETQYF. The CDR3 nucleotides are TGTGCCAGCAGTCCCACGGGCGGCTGGGAGGAGACCCAGTACTTC.

The genes are TRBV21-1 and TRBJ1-1; the D call of TRBD1 is as the table states it, not checked on the DNA. TRBV21-1 is recorded as a pseudogene. The CDR3 has 16 amino acids. The CDR3 DNA reads TGTGCCAGCAGCAAAGGGACAGGTCTCATGAACACTGAAGCTTTCTTT. This sequence encodes CASSKGTGLMNTEAFF.